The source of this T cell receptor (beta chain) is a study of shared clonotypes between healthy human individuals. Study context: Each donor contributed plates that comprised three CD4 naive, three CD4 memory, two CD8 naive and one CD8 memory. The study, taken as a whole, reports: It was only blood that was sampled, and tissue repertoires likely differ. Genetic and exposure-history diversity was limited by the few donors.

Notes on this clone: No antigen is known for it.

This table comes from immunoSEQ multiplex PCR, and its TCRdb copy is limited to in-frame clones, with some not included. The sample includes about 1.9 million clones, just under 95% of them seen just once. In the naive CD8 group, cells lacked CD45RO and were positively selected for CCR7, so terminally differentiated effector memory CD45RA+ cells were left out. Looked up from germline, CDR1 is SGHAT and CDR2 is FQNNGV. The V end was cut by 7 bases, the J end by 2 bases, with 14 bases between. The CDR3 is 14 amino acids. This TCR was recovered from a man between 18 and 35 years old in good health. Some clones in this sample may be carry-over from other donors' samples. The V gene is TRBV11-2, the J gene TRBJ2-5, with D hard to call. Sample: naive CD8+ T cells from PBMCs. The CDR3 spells CASTTLTRQETQYF. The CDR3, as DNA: TGTGCCAGCACCACACTTACCAGGCAAGAGACCCAGTACTTC.